Shown below are 25 T cell receptor beta chains from a single sample sequenced in a study of shared clonotypes between healthy human individuals. Profiling relied on immunoSEQ multiplex PCR, and the TCRdb table lists in-frame clones only, not all of them. Here the sample spans 950,000 to 1,200,000 clones, approximately 80% being singletons. The specimen was memory CD4+ T cells from PBMCs. Subset indicated: CD45RA-negative fraction. These receptors originate from a man between 18 and 29 years old in good health. Some clones in this sample may be carry-over from other donors' samples.

V and J are TRBV14 and TRBJ2-3; TRBD2 matches at 11 bases. Germline CDR1 reads SGHDN; CDR2 reads FVKESK. This CDR3 is 16 amino acids long. With V trimmed by 2 bases and J by 1 base, 2 bases remained unmatched. This CDR3 reads CASSQRLAGRTDTQYF. The DNA for the CDR3 is TGTGCCAGCAGCCAACGACTAGCGGGACGCACAGATACGCAGTATTTT.

This chain connects TRBV18 to TRBJ1-1; no clear D. The CDR3 runs 13 residues. V was clipped by 3 bases and J by 4 bases, with 9 bases between them. Per germline, CDR1 KGHSH and CDR2 LQKENI. The CDR3 reads CASSPARVTEAFF. Written as DNA, the CDR3 is TGTGCCAGCTCACCGGCCAGAGTCACTGAAGCTTTCTTT. The variable domain in full, completed from reference TRBV18 and TRBJ1-1, reads NAGVMQNPRHLVRRRGQEARLRCSPMKGHSHVYWYRQLPEEGLKFMVYLQKENIIDESGMPKERFSAEFPKEGPSILRIQQVVRGDSAAYFCASSPARVTEAFFGQGTRLTVV.

The chain couples TRBV21-1 to TRBJ2-2. TRBV21-1 is assigned pseudogene status. The CDR3 is 14 residues long. The CDR3 nucleotides read TGTGCCAGCAGCAAAGGGGGTGGCACCGGGGAGCTGTTTTTT. It is translated as CASSKGGGTGELFF.

V gene TRBV5-1 combines with J gene TRBJ2-3; 12 bases map to TRBD2. Per the germline V gene, CDR1 is SGHRS and CDR2 is YFSETQ. The CDR3 runs 17 residues. Trimming cost V 2 bases and J 6 bases; bases outside gene matches: 10. DNA for the CDR3: TGCGCCAGCAGCTTCATGATGTCTAGCGGGAGGGGGGATACGCAGTATTTT. Translation: CASSFMMSSGRGDTQYF.

The chain uses TRBV4-1 and TRBJ2-1; TRBD2 might be the D (6 bases). Germline loops: CDR1 MGHRA, CDR2 YSYEKL. Trimming shortened V by 4 bases and J by 4 bases, and 23 bases separated the two germline ends. CDR3 length: 18 amino acids. CDR3 sequence: CASSPVVKVAGTYNEQFF. CDR3 sequence (DNA): TGCGCCAGCAGCCCTGTAGTTAAGGTGGCGGGAACTTACAATGAGCAGTTCTTC.

The chain joins TRBV7-3 to TRBJ2-1; the D gene is possibly TRBD2 (5 bases). The CDR3 is 15 residues long. Trimming shortened V by 5 bases and J by 4 bases, and 15 bases separated the two germline ends. Looked up from germline, CDR1 is SGHTA and CDR2 is FQGTGA. In nucleotides, the CDR3 is TGTGCCAGCAGCCTACTGGGAGCCTCGTACAATGAGCAGTTCTTC. This sequence encodes CASSLLGASYNEQFF.

The CDR3 reads CASSLPGQSGEKLFF. CDR3 in DNA: TGTGCCAGCAGTTTACCTGGACAGTCGGGGGAAAAACTGTTTTTT. The chain employs TRBV28 and TRBJ1-4, with D perhaps matching TRBD1 (6 bases). V was clipped by 2 bases and J by 8 bases, with 15 bases between them. The germline V gene encodes CDR1 MDHEN and CDR2 SYDVKM. The CDR3 covers 15 residues.

J is TRBJ2-2 and V is TRBV10-1; D not resolved. The V end lost 6 bases, the J end lost 5 bases, and 16 bases lay between the germline ends. This CDR3 comprises 15 residues. Germline loops: CDR1 WNHNN, CDR2 SYGVQD (reference sequence). In nucleotides, the CDR3 is TGCGCCAGCAGCCTCGGCGATGCGTTAACCGGGGAGCTGTTTTTT. Its protein is CASSLGDALTGELFF.

The chain combines TRBV4-3 with TRBJ1-5; D remains ambiguous. The CDR3 contains 14 residues. CDR1 LGHNA and CDR2 YSLEER come from the germline V gene. Trimming took off 6 bases at V and 7 bases at J, with 16 bases between the two ends. This CDR3 reads CASSRGRSGQPQHF. The CDR3 nucleotides read TGCGCCAGCAGTCGAGGCCGGAGTGGGCAGCCCCAGCATTTT.

The J gene is TRBJ2-6, the V gene TRBV30; D not resolved. CDR3 size: 14 residues. Germline V gene data show CDR1 as GTSNPN and CDR2 as SVGIG (reference sequence). The V and J ends lost 2 bases and 0 bases respectively, with 5 bases between them. CDR3 in amino acids: CAWSLNSGANVLTF. CDR3 nucleotides: TGTGCCTGGAGTCTCAACTCTGGGGCCAACGTCCTGACTTTC. The full variable domain, completed using reference TRBV30 and TRBJ2-6, is SQTIHQWPATLVQPVGSPLSLECTVEGTSNPNLYWYRQAAGRGLQLLFYSVGIGQISSEVPQNLSASRPQDRQFILSSKKLLLSDSGFYLCAWSLNSGANVLTFGAGSRLTVL.

The V gene is TRBV5-8, the J gene TRBJ2-1; D is undetermined. Germline lookup yields CDR1 SGHTS and CDR2 YDEGEE. The CDR3 contains 12 residues. V was trimmed by 3 bases and J by 13 bases, leaving 14 bases between them. The CDR3 spells CASSSRTAPQFF. The CDR3 DNA follows: TGTGCCAGCAGCTCCCGGACGGCCCCCCAGTTCTTC.

The chain links TRBV6-1 to TRBJ2-5, with D unresolved. Germline V CDR1 and CDR2: MNHNS, SASEGT. The V end lost 2 bases, the J end lost 1 base, and 5 bases lay between the germline ends. The CDR3 loop spans 13 amino acids. CDR3 DNA: TGTGCCAGCAGTGAAAGGCCCCAAGAGACCCAGTACTTC. It is translated as CASSERPQETQYF.

This rearrangement joins TRBV19 to TRBJ1-2, with a tentative D call TRBD1 (5 bases). CDR3 length equals 17 residues. The ends were cut back, 6 bases at V and 3 bases at J, with 23 bases in the middle. In germline, CDR1 is LNHDA, CDR2 SQIVND (reference sequence). DNA of the CDR3: TGTGCCAGTAGCGATCCGAGAGGCCGGGACCGGGACTATGGCTACACCTTC. Translated, it gives CASSDPRGRDRDYGYTF.

The chain joins TRBV4-1 to TRBJ2-5, with TRBD1 matching 7 bases. The CDR3 loop spans 13 amino acids. The germline gives CDR1 MGHRA, CDR2 YSYEKL. The V segment lost 4 bases and the J segment 4 bases; nucleotides outside the gene matches: 3. The CDR3 is CASSPGQLETQYF. Here the CDR3 DNA reads TGCGCCAGCAGCCCGGGACAGTTAGAGACCCAGTACTTC.

The rearrangement uses TRBV5-1 and TRBJ2-7; 7 bases match TRBD1. The germline V gene has CDR1 SGHRS and CDR2 YFSETQ. The CDR3 sequence is 15 residues long. J gave up 3 bases and V 4 bases, and 10 bases lay outside the gene matches. The CDR3, as DNA: TGCGCCAGCAGCGCGCCGGGAAGGGGGCACTACGAGCAGTACTTC. It codes for CASSAPGRGHYEQYF.

V is TRBV11-2 and J is TRBJ2-7; 11 nucleotides match TRBD1. Germline values: CDR1 SGHAT, CDR2 FQNNGV. Trimming at V came to 5 bases and at J to 4 bases, leaving 7 bases not matched to a gene. The CDR3 covers 15 residues. The CDR3 sequence is CASSPGTGGLYEQYF. The CDR3, as DNA: TGTGCCAGCAGCCCGGGGACAGGGGGACTTTACGAGCAGTACTTC.

This clone was found once. The genes are TRBV5-1 and TRBJ2-5; a weak D match, TRBD2 (7 bases). The CDR3 totals 15 residues. CDR1 is SGHRS and CDR2 is YFSETQ in the germline V gene. The germline V and J ends were trimmed by 0 bases and 4 bases, with 13 bases remaining between them. CDR3 region: CASSLDPGGTETQYF. DNA for the CDR3: TGCGCCAGCAGCTTGGACCCGGGGGGCACAGAGACCCAGTACTTC.

This clone has only one observation. This sequence joins TRBV6-5 and TRBJ2-7; 7 bases fit TRBD2. V lost 8 bases to trimming and J lost 4 bases; unmatched junction nucleotides: 14. This CDR3 region has 15 residues. CDR1 and CDR2 (germline): MNHEY, SVGAGI. CDR3 nucleotide sequence: TGTGCCAGCCTCCGGGACTCCGGCGGGGGTTACGAGCAGTACTTC. Its protein is CASLRDSGGGYEQYF.

This rearrangement joins TRBV7-9 to TRBJ2-3, with TRBD1 matching 7 bases. The junction had 10 bases not matched to a gene; V was cut back by 7 bases and J by 6 bases. This CDR3 spans 14 amino acids. The germline gives CDR1 SEHNR, CDR2 FQNEAQ (reference sequence). DNA of the CDR3: TGTGCCAGCACCACAGGGGATGGGTTGGATACGCAGTATTTT. Translating it yields CASTTGDGLDTQYF. The full variable domain, completed using reference TRBV7-9 and TRBJ2-3, is DTGVSQNPRHKITKRGQNVTFRCDPISEHNRLYWYRQTLGQGPEFLTYFQNEAQLEKSRLLSDRFSAERPKGSFSTLEIQRTEQGDSAMYLCASTTGDGLDTQYFGPGTRLTVL.

The rearrangement joins TRBV28 to TRBJ2-3; TRBD1 agrees at 10 bases. CDR3 length: 15 amino acids. Losses at the gene ends were 4 bases for V and 4 bases for J; bases not matched to a gene: 5. Germline loops: CDR1 MDHEN, CDR2 SYDVKM. CDR3 residues: CASSYPGQGSDTQYF. The CDR3 coding sequence is TGTGCCAGCAGTTACCCGGGACAGGGGTCAGATACGCAGTATTTT. Together with reference TRBV28 and TRBJ2-3, the CDR3 gives the full variable domain: DVKVTQSSRYLVKRTGEKVFLECVQDMDHENMFWYRQDPGLGLRLIYFSYDVKMKEKGDIPEGYSVSREKKERFSLILESASTNQTSMYLCASSYPGQGSDTQYFGPGTRLTVL.

As DNA, the CDR3 is TGTGCCAGCCAGGGACTAGTGAACACCGGGGAGCTGTTTTTT. Residues: CASQGLVNTGELFF. The rearrangement uses TRBV11-2 and TRBJ2-2, with 8 nucleotides matching TRBD2. The CDR3 spans 14 residues. J gave up 1 base and V 8 bases, and 3 bases lay outside the gene matches. CDR1 SGHAT and CDR2 FQNNGV come from the germline V gene.

The chain has TRBV5-4 and TRBJ2-2, with TRBD2 identical over 13 bases. With V trimmed by 3 bases and J by 4 bases, 3 bases remained unmatched. The CDR3 loop spans 16 amino acids. Germline CDR1 is SGHNT and CDR2 is YYREEE (reference sequence). CDR3 bases: TGTGCCAGCAGCTCCTGGACTAGCGGGAGCACCGGGGAGCTGTTTTTT. This encodes CASSSWTSGSTGELFF. The full variable domain, with the rest looked up from reference TRBV5-4 and TRBJ2-2, is ETGVTQSPTHLIKTRGQQVTLRCSSQSGHNTVSWYQQALGQGPQFIFQYYREEENGRGNFPPRFSGLQFPNYSSELNVNALELDDSALYLCASSSWTSGSTGELFFGEGSRLTVL.

This chain connects TRBV5-6 to TRBJ2-3, with D unresolved. The V and J ends lost 5 bases and 6 bases respectively, with 13 bases between them. The CDR3 extends over 13 amino acids. The germline gives CDR1 SGHDT, CDR2 YYEEEE. The CDR3 DNA reads as TGTGCCAGCAGACTCGTACCGGATGATACGCAGTATTTT. Translating gives CASRLVPDDTQYF.

The V call is TRBV28, the J call TRBJ2-7; tentative D call: TRBD1 (6 bases). Germline V CDR1 and CDR2: MDHEN, SYDVKM. This CDR3 contains 15 residues. With 6 bases removed from V and 2 bases from J, the gap between germline ends came to 17 bases. CDR3 DNA sequence: TGTGCCAGCAGCCCAAGTGGGACAAAGACCTACGAGCAGTACTTC. Translation: CASSPSGTKTYEQYF. The complete variable domain, with remaining parts taken from reference TRBV28 and TRBJ2-7, reads DVKVTQSSRYLVKRTGEKVFLECVQDMDHENMFWYRQDPGLGLRLIYFSYDVKMKEKGDIPEGYSVSREKKERFSLILESASTNQTSMYLCASSPSGTKTYEQYFGPGTRLTVT.

This clone appeared a few times. The DNA for the CDR3 is TGTGCCATCAGTGAATTGGCGGCGAACACTGAAGCTTTCTTT. Translation: CAISELAANTEAFF. This chain connects TRBV10-3 to TRBJ1-1, with no clear D. Germline V CDR1 and CDR2: ENHRY, SYGVKD. The germline V and J ends were trimmed by 3 bases and 1 base, with 9 bases remaining between them. The CDR3 sequence is 14 residues long.